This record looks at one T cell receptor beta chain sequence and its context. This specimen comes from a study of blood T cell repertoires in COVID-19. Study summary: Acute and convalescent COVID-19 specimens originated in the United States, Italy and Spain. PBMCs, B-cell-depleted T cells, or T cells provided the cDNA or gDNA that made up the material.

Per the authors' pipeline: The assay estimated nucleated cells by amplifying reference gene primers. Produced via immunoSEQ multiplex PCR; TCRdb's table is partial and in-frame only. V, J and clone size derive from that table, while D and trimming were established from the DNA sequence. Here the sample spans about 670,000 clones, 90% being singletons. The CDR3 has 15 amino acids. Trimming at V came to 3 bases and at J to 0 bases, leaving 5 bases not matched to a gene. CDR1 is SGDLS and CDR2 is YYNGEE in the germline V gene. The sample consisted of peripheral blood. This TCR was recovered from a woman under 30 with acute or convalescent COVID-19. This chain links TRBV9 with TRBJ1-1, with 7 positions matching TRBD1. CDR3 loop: CASSGIQGLNTEAFF. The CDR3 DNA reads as TGTGCCAGCAGCGGAATACAGGGGCTGAACACTGAAGCTTTCTTT.